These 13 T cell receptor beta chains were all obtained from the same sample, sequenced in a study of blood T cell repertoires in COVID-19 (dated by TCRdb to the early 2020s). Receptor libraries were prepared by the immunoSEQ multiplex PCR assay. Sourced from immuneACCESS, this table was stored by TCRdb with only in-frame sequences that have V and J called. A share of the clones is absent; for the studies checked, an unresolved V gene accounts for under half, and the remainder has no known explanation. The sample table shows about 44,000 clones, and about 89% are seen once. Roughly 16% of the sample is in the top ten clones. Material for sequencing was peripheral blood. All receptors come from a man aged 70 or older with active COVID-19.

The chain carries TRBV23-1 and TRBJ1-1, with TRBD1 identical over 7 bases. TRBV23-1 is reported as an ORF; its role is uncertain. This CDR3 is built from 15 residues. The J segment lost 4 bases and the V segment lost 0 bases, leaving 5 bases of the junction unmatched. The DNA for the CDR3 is TGCGCCAGCAGTCAATCGAGGGGGCTGTGCACTGAAGCTTTCTTT. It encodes CASSQSRGLCTEAFF.

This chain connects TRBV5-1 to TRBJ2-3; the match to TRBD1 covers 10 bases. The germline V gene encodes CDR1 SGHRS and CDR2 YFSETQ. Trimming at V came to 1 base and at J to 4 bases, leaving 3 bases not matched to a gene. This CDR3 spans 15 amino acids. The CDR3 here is CASSLQGQGPDTQYF. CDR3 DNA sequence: TGCGCCAGCAGCTTGCAGGGACAGGGGCCAGATACGCAGTATTTT.

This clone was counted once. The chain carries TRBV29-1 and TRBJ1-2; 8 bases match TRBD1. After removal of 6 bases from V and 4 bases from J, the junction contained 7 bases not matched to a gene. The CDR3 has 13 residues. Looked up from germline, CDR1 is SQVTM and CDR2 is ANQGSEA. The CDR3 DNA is TGCAGCGTAGCCGGGACAGGAACCTATGGCTACACCTTC. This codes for CSVAGTGTYGYTF.

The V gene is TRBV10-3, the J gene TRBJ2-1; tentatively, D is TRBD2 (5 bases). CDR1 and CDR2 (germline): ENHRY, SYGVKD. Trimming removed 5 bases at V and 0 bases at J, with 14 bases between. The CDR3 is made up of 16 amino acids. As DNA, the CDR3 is TGTGCCATCAGTACCGCCGGGATGAGCTCCTACAATGAGCAGTTCTTC. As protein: CAISTAGMSSYNEQFF.

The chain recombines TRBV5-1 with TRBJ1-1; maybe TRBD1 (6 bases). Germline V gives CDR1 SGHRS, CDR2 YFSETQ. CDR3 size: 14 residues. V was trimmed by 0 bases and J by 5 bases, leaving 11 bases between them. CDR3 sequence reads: CASSLEGETTEAFF. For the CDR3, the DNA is TGCGCCAGCAGCTTGGAGGGGGAGACGACTGAAGCTTTCTTT. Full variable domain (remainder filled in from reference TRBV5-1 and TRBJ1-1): KAGVTQTPRYLIKTRGQQVTLSCSPISGHRSVSWYQQTPGQGLQFLFEYFSETQRNKGNFPGRFSGRQFSNSRSEMNVSTLELGDSALYLCASSLEGETTEAFFGQGTRLTVV.

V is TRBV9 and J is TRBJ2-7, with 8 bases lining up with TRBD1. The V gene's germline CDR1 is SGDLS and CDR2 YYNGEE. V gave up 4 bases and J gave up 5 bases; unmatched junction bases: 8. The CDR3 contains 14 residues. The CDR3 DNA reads TGTGCCAGCAGCCGCGGACAGGGTAGTCACGAGCAGTACTTC. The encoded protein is CASSRGQGSHEQYF.

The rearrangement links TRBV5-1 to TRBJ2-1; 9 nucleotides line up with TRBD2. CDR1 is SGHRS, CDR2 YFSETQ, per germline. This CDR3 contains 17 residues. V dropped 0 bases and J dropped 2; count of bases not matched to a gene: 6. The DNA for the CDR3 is TGCGCCAGCAGCTTGGAGGGTAGCGGGGGTGCCTACAATGAGCAGTTCTTC. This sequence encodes CASSLEGSGGAYNEQFF.

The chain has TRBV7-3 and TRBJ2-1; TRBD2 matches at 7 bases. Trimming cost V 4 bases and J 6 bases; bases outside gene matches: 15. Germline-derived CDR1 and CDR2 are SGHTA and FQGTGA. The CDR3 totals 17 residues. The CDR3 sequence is CASSSSLGPSGRNEQFF. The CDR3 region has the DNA TGTGCCAGCAGCTCCAGCCTTGGGCCTAGCGGACGCAATGAGCAGTTCTTC.

CDR3 protein: CASSLGGFEAGNYGYTF. The CDR3, as DNA: TGTGCCAGCAGTTTGGGGGGTTTTGAGGCGGGCAACTATGGCTACACCTTC. The chain is built from TRBV28 and TRBJ1-2, with D tentatively TRBD1 (5 bases). V lost 3 bases and J lost 2, with 19 bases in between. In germline, CDR1 is MDHEN, CDR2 SYDVKM. The CDR3 spans 17 residues.

Written as DNA, the CDR3 is TGTGCCAGCAGCGAGGACAGGGGACAAGCAACTAATGAAAAACTGTTTTTT. Translating it yields CASSEDRGQATNEKLFF. This chain uses TRBV5-8 with TRBJ1-4, with 9 bases lining up with TRBD1. Looked up from germline, CDR1 is SGHTS and CDR2 is YDEGEE. The CDR3 totals 17 residues. V lost 4 bases, J lost 0 bases, and 7 bases stayed unmatched.

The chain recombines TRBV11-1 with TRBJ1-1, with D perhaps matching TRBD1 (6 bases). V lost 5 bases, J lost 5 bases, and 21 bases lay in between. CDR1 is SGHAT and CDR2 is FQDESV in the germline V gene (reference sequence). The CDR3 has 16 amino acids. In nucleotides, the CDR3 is TGTGCCAGCAGCCACCCTAGGGGGGGCGGTGGGACTGAAGCTTTCTTT. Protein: CASSHPRGGGGTEAFF.

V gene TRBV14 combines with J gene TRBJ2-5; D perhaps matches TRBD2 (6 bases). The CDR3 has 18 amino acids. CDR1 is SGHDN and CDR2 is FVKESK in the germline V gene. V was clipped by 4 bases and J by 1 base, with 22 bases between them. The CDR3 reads CASSPHQRAGFFQETQYF. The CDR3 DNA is TGTGCCAGCAGCCCACACCAAAGGGCGGGGTTCTTCCAAGAGACCCAGTACTTC.

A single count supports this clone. Written as DNA, the CDR3 is TGTGCCAGCAGCCGTACACTAGTGAGCACAGATACGCAGTATTTT. It specifies CASSRTLVSTDTQYF. V usage is TRBV7-2 and J usage is TRBJ2-3, with D perhaps TRBD2 (5 bases). Germline V gives CDR1 SGHTA, CDR2 FQGNSA. The CDR3 has 15 amino acids. Trimming took off 5 bases at V and 0 bases at J, with 12 bases between the two ends.